The TCR beta chain described here comes from a study of cytomegalovirus exposure and HLA in healthy donors. The germline gives CDR1 SGHTA, CDR2 FQGNSA. V trimming: 5 bases; J trimming: 7 bases; junction bases outside the gene matches: 10. This CDR3 has 16 amino acids. A word on this clone: Its antigen is unknown.

Whole-study findings and limits: The study recorded over 150 TCR beta chains that were cytomegalovirus-associated. A highly shared variant cluster was judged a likely technical artifact. Near-uniform donor sequencing depth was presumed by presence/absence analyses.

In the PCR, 60 Vbeta and 13 Jbeta primers were used. The protocol was immunoSEQ multiplex PCR, while the TCRdb copy is restricted to in-frame clones and leaves out a portion. The table includes around 97,000 clones, around 65% detected once. V usage is TRBV7-2 and J usage is TRBJ2-7; 14 nucleotides match TRBD2. Source material: PBMCs. The receptor's source is a woman aged 45 to 65 in good health and CMV-seronegative. CDR3 residues: CASSPEPGLAGEEQYF. The CDR3 DNA sequence: TGTGCCAGCAGCCCTGAGCCGGGACTAGCGGGGGAGGAGCAGTACTTC.